The clone carrying this T cell receptor beta chain was seen more than once but under ten times. Treatment specified: around 19 received Ad26.COV2.S at low or high dose, single or two shots; five or six received placebo; per-sample allocation not given. It was on day 63 after the first vaccine or placebo injection that samples were taken. The assay was immunoSEQ multiplex PCR, and TCRdb's table has in-frame clones only and misses some. This sample has about 370,000 clones, with about 85% found just once. The data stem from a study of Ad26.COV2.S vaccination and SARS-CoV-2 variants. The germline V gene has CDR1 LGHNA and CDR2 YSLEER. After removal of 0 bases from V and 8 bases from J, the junction contained 5 bases not matched to a gene. This CDR3 comprises 16 residues.

Sequences were derived from peripheral blood, sampled in a trial of Ad26.COV2.S vaccine versus placebo. J is TRBJ2-1 and V is TRBV4-3; 12 bases align to TRBD2. The source of this sequence is a person between 18 and 59 years old who received the Ad26.COV2.S COVID-19 vaccine or a placebo. The CDR3 region is CASSQELAGGPHEQFF. The CDR3 nucleotides are TGCGCCAGCAGCCAAGAGCTAGCGGGGGGGCCCCATGAGCAGTTCTTC.